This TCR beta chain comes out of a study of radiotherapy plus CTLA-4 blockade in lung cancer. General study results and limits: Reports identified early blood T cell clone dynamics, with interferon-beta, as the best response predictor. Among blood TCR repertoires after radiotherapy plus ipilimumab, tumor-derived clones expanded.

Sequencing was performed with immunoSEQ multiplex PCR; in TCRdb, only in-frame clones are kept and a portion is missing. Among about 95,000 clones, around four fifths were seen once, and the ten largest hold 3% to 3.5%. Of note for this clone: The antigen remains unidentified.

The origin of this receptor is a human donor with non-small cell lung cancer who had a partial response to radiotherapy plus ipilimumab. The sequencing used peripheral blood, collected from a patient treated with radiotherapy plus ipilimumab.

CDR3 residues: CASSRQGVQPQHF. DNA of the CDR3: TGTGCCAGTAGTAGACAGGGGGTGCAGCCCCAGCATTTT. The gene calls are TRBV19 and TRBJ1-5, with TRBD1 matching over 9 bases. The germline CDR1 and CDR2 sequences are LNHDA and SQIVND (reference sequence). CDR3 length: 13 amino acids. V lost 4 bases and J lost 7; bases outside the gene matches: 2.